This TCR beta chain is from a study of blood T cells in healthy people across ages. Study observations and caveats: Diversity estimates drawn from one million T cells were deemed underestimates.

Donors were systemically healthy Caucasian individuals from Russia aged about 6 to 100 years. Together with a sample-barcoded 5' primer, a J-beta primer mix was included in a second PCR lasting about 6 to 12 cycles. A single record per CDR3 protein comes from TCRdb applying MiXCR to the 5' RACE reads. The repertoire holds some 850,000 distinct CDR3 sequences, with roughly 24% as singletons. This clonotype was seen ten or more times. Its antigen remains unidentified. The same sample was also used in a study of T cells of mothers and their children. From that study: With the M1S primer of the second PCR, sample barcodes and 2-4 random nucleotides were added. Detection yielded no persistent microchimeric T cell clones.

This clonotype was obtained from a boy between 10 and 17 years old in good health. Sequencing was done on a sample of blood.

In nucleotides, the CDR3 is TGTGCCAGCAGCCAAGAAGGCCCAACCCAGTACTTC. This encodes CASSQEGPTQYF. This sequence joins TRBV3-1 and TRBJ2-5; no firm D call. V lost 0 bases to trimming and J lost 8 bases, with 7 bases between them. Looked up from germline, CDR1 is LGHDT and CDR2 is YNNKEL (reference sequence). This CDR3 region has 12 residues.